The 13 T cell receptor beta chains below all came from one sample that was sequenced in a study of shared clonotypes between healthy human individuals. The assay was immunoSEQ multiplex PCR, and TCRdb's table has in-frame clones only and misses some. The profile covers millions of clones, with approximately 90% appearing a single time and over 0.12% taken by the ten largest. Material for sequencing was naive CD4+ T cells sorted from blood. Subset defined: CD45RA+ positively selected. Every receptor here comes from a man aged 18 to 29 in good health.

The chain recombines TRBV18 with TRBJ1-5, with D perhaps matching TRBD1 (6 bases). Trimming stripped 3 bases from V and 5 bases from J, with 11 bases between. Germline assignment: CDR1 KGHSH and CDR2 LQKENI. The CDR3 totals 14 residues. For the CDR3, the DNA is TGTGCCAGCTCACCCACGACAGGCCATCAGCCCCAGCATTTT. Amino acids: CASSPTTGHQPQHF.

The gene calls are TRBV6-5 and TRBJ1-1, with 7 nucleotides matching TRBD1. CDR3 length: 14 amino acids. Per the germline V gene, CDR1 is MNHEY and CDR2 is SVGAGI. V was pared by 2 bases and J by 10 bases, with 10 bases of the junction left unmatched. CDR3 DNA: TGTGCCAGCAGTTACAGGTTCACAGGGGAGACAGCTTTCTTT. Protein product: CASSYRFTGETAFF.

Turning to this clone: This sample includes further DNA sequences coding for the same CDR3. The V call is TRBV19, the J call TRBJ1-2; 12 bases align to TRBD1. There are 14 residues in the CDR3. J gave up 8 bases and V 6 bases, and 7 bases lay outside the gene matches. The germline CDR1 and CDR2 sequences are LNHDA and SQIVND (reference sequence). The CDR3 region is CASSPGQGAGGYTF. CDR3 bases: TGTGCCAGTAGCCCGGGACAGGGGGCCGGGGGCTACACCTTC.

The rearrangement links TRBV5-1 to TRBJ2-5, with TRBD1 identical over 11 bases. This CDR3 has 16 amino acids. After removal of 4 bases from V and 4 bases from J, the junction contained 9 bases not matched to a gene. Germline CDR1 and CDR2: SGHRS and YFSETQ. CDR3 sequence reads: CASSGGQGAGLETQYF. The CDR3, as DNA: TGCGCCAGCAGCGGAGGACAGGGGGCAGGGCTAGAGACCCAGTACTTC. Complete variable domain (other parts from reference TRBV5-1 and TRBJ2-5): KAGVTQTPRYLIKTRGQQVTLSCSPISGHRSVSWYQQTPGQGLQFLFEYFSETQRNKGNFPGRFSGRQFSNSRSEMNVSTLELGDSALYLCASSGGQGAGLETQYFGPGTRLLVL.

This chain uses TRBV7-2 with TRBJ1-2; 7 bases match TRBD1. This CDR3 spans 13 amino acids. V shed 5 bases, J shed 4 bases, and the junction held 4 bases outside the gene matches. Germline CDR1 SGHTA, CDR2 FQGNSA. In nucleotides, the CDR3 is TGTGCCAGCAGCCAGGGACAGCCCTATGGCTACACCTTC. This translates into CASSQGQPYGYTF.

This rearrangement joins TRBV11-2 to TRBJ2-1; 7 positions agree with TRBD1. V shed 3 bases and J 6 bases; nucleotides not matched to a gene: 2. The germline CDR1 and CDR2 sequences are SGHAT and FQNNGV. This CDR3 is built from 13 residues. The DNA for the CDR3 is TGTGCCAGCAGCTTGGACAGGAGCAATGAGCAGTTCTTC. As protein: CASSLDRSNEQFF.

J is TRBJ2-5 and V is TRBV5-1; D is perhaps TRBD2 (6 bases). The V end was cut by 0 bases, the J end by 5 bases, with 14 bases between. CDR1 and CDR2 (germline): SGHRS, YFSETQ. This CDR3 is built from 15 residues. The DNA of the CDR3 is TGCGCCAGCAGCTTGGGTACCCATGGAGGGGAGACCCAGTACTTC. This codes for CASSLGTHGGETQYF.

The chain carries TRBV9 and TRBJ1-2, with D possibly being TRBD1 (6 bases). Trimming cost V 2 bases and J 8 bases, with 16 bases left between them. The CDR3 length is 14 residues. Germline V gene sequence: CDR1 SGDLS, CDR2 YYNGEE. The CDR3 sequence is CASSVTGTSEGYTF. CDR3 in DNA: TGTGCCAGCAGCGTCACCGGGACATCTGAGGGCTACACCTTC. The variable domain in full, completed from reference TRBV9 and TRBJ1-2, reads DSGVTQTPKHLITATGQRVTLRCSPRSGDLSVYWYQQSLDQGLQFLIQYYNGEERAKGNILERFSAQQFPDLHSELNLSSLELGDSALYFCASSVTGTSEGYTFGSGTRLTVV.

The J gene is TRBJ2-7, the V gene TRBV10-2; 7 bases agree with TRBD2. Trimming removed 2 bases from V and 2 bases from J; junction bases left unmatched: 3. CDR1 is WSHSY, CDR2 SAAADI, per germline. This CDR3 spans 14 amino acids. DNA for the CDR3: TGCGCCAGCAGTGAGGGGGGGGTAGCCTACGAGCAGTACTTC. Residues: CASSEGGVAYEQYF.

This sequence joins TRBV5-4 and TRBJ2-1, with D possibly being TRBD1 (6 bases). Per germline, CDR1 SGHNT and CDR2 YYREEE (reference sequence). The V and J ends lost 5 bases and 7 bases respectively, with 16 bases between them. This CDR3 contains 14 residues. CDR3: CASSSGESWNEQFF. The CDR3 bases are TGTGCCAGCAGTTCAGGGGAAAGTTGGAATGAGCAGTTCTTC.

The chain links TRBV5-1 to TRBJ2-5; tentative D call: TRBD1 (5 bases). The CDR3 sequence is 14 residues long. V was cut by 4 bases and J by 1 base, with 11 bases left in between. In germline, CDR1 is SGHRS, CDR2 YFSETQ. The CDR3 sequence is CASSARQPQETQYF. CDR3 coding DNA: TGCGCCAGCAGCGCTAGACAGCCCCAAGAGACCCAGTACTTC.

V and J are TRBV10-1 and TRBJ1-3, with 7 bases identical to TRBD1. Trimming cost V 2 bases and J 5 bases; bases outside gene matches: 6. There are 15 residues in the CDR3. Germline loops: CDR1 WNHNN, CDR2 SYGVQD (reference sequence). The chain's CDR3 is CASSEARGGRNTIYF. Here the CDR3 DNA reads TGCGCCAGCAGTGAGGCTCGAGGGGGCCGAAACACCATATATTTT.

The V gene is TRBV19, the J gene TRBJ1-3; D is perhaps TRBD1 (6 bases). V lost 10 bases and J lost 1, with 11 bases in between. In germline, CDR1 is LNHDA, CDR2 SQIVND (reference sequence). This CDR3 has 13 residues. DNA for the CDR3: TGTGCCACCTCAGGGGTGTCTGGAAACACCATATATTTT. Its translation: CATSGVSGNTIYF.